This is a list of T cell receptor beta chains from one sample in a study of regulatory T cells in long-lasting Graves disease. In TCRdb, the multiplex PCR reads were re-called with MiXCR into one record per CDR3 protein. The sample contains 400,000 to 550,000 distinct CDR3 sequences, about 16% of which appear only once. These data were also reused for a study on T cells in Graves' hyperthyroidism and ophthalmopathy.

Sequences were derived from peripheral blood mononuclear cells (PBMCs), sampled at new diagnosis, from a patient treated with antithyroid drugs. These receptors all stem from a woman younger than 30 with Graves disease. CDR3s include the opening cysteine and the closing phenylalanine or tryptophan. D genes are given only for firm matches. Clone size is shown for a subset of rows, as once, few, many or a class of expanded clone.

J gene,V gene,D gene,clone size,CDR3 protein,CDR3 DNA
TRBJ2-1,TRBV20-1,-,many,CSARVPLHHNEQFF,TGCAGTGCTAGAGTTCCCCTGCACCACAATGAGCAGTTCTTC
TRBJ2-4,TRBV30,TRBD2,many,CAWSYGAGGPENIQYF,TGTGCCTGGAGCTACGGGGCGGGAGGGCCGGAAAACATTCAGTACTTC
TRBJ1-1,TRBV28,TRBD1,many,CASSSGQGGSIGFF,TGTGCCAGCAGTTCCGGACAGGGGGGCTCGATTGGGTTCTTT
TRBJ2-6,TRBV2,-,many,CASSAVSGANVLTF,TGTGCCAGCAGTGCAGTATCTGGGGCCAACGTCCTGACTTTC
TRBJ2-1,TRBV5-1,TRBD2,-,CASSEGTSGMVNNEQFF,TGCGCCAGCAGCGAGGGGACTAGCGGGATGGTGAACAATGAGCAGTTCTTC
TRBJ2-5,TRBV4-1,-,few,CASSHIFGRTQYF,TGCGCCAGCAGCCATATCTTTGGTCGGACCCAGTACTTC
TRBJ1-5,TRBV28,-,many,CASSSGSTNQPQHF,TGTGCCAGCAGTTCTGGGAGCACGAATCAGCCCCAGCATTTT
TRBJ2-4,TRBV28,TRBD1,many,CASRLTGGDIQYF,TGTGCCAGCAGGTTGACAGGGGGGGACATTCAGTACTTC
TRBJ1-2,TRBV29-1,-,-,CSVVLFEDYGYTF,TGCAGCGTCGTTCTCTTCGAGGACTATGGCTACACCTTC
TRBJ2-5,TRBV2,-,many,CASRSSGTQYF,TGTGCCAGCAGATCAAGTGGGACCCAGTACTTC
TRBJ2-3,TRBV15,TRBD2,many,CATSREGLAESTDTQYF,TGTGCCACCAGCAGGGAGGGACTAGCGGAAAGCACAGATACGCAGTATTTT
TRBJ2-5,TRBV7-2,-,few,CASSLEEGTQYF,TGTGCCAGCAGCTTAGAGGAGGGGACCCAGTACTTC
TRBJ2-3,TRBV10-3,TRBD2,many,CAISDDKAGNTDTQYF,TGTGCCATCAGTGATGACAAAGCGGGAAACACAGATACGCAGTATTTT
TRBJ1-2,TRBV12-3/TRBV12-4,-,many,CASSYIVYYGYTF,TGTGCCAGCAGTTACATAGTCTACTATGGCTACACCTTC
TRBJ1-1,TRBV20-1,-,many,CSAREGTQNTEAFF,TGCAGTGCTAGAGAGGGCACACAGAACACTGAAGCTTTCTTT